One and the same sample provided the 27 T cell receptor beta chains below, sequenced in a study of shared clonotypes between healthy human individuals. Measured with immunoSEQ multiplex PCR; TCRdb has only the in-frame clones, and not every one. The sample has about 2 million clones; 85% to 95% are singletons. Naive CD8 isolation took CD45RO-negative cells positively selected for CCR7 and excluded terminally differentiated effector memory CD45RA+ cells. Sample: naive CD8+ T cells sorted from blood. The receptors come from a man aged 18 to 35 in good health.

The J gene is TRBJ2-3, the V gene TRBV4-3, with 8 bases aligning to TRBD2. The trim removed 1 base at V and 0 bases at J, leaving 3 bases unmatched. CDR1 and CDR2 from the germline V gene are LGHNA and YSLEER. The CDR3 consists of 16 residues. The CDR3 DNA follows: TGCGCCAGCAGCCAAGGGGCTAGCGGGAGCACAGATACGCAGTATTTT. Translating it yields CASSQGASGSTDTQYF.

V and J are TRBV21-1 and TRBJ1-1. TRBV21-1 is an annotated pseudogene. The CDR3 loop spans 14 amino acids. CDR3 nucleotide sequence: TGTGCCAGCAGCATATCTCCCGGACTCTCTGAAGCTTTCTTT. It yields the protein CASSISPGLSEAFF.

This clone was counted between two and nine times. The CDR3 here is CASSPRSGSGELFF. The CDR3 nucleotides read TGTGCCAGCAGCCCCAGATCGGGTTCCGGGGAGCTGTTTTTT. The chain carries TRBV7-9 and TRBJ2-2; D is unclear. The CDR3 loop spans 14 amino acids. CDR1 SEHNR and CDR2 FQNEAQ come from the germline V gene (reference sequence). The V gene lost 5 bases and the J gene lost 6 bases, with 13 bases spanning the gap.

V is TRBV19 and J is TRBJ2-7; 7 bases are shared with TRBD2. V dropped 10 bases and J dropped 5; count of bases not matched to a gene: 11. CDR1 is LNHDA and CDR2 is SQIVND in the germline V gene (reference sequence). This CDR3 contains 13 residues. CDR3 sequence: CATQQGGSNEQYF. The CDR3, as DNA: TGTGCCACCCAGCAGGGCGGGAGTAACGAGCAGTACTTC.

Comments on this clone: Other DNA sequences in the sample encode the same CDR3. Here the CDR3 reads CASSLGGTYEQYF. The CDR3 DNA reads TGTGCCAGCAGCTTAGGCGGCACATACGAGCAGTACTTC. This sequence joins TRBV11-3 and TRBJ2-7; D is unresolved. The CDR3 contains 13 residues. The germline gives CDR1 SGHNT, CDR2 YENEEA. V gave up 1 base and J gave up 4 bases, with 8 bases separating them.

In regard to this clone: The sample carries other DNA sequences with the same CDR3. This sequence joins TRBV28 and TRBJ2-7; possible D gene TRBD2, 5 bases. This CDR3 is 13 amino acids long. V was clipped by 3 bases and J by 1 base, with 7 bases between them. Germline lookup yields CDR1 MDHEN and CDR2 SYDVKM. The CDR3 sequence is CASSFRGSYEQYF. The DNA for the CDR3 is TGTGCCAGCAGTTTTCGCGGGTCCTACGAGCAGTACTTC.

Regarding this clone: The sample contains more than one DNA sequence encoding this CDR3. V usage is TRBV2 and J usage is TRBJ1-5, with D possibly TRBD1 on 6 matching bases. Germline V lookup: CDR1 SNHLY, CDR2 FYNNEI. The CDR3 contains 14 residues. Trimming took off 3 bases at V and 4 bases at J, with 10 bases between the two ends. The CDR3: CASSEGQGNQPQHF. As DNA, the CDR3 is TGTGCCAGCAGTGAGGGTCAGGGGAATCAGCCCCAGCATTTT.

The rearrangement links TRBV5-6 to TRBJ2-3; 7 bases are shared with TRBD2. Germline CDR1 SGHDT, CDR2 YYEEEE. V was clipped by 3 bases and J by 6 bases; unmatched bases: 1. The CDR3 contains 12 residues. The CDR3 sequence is CASSWEGDTQYF. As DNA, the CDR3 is TGTGCCAGCAGCTGGGAGGGGGATACGCAGTATTTT.

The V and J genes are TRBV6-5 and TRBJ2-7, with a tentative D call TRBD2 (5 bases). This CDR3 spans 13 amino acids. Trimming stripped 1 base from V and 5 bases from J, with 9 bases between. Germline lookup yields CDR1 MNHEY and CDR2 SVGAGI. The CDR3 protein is CASSYLRGNEQYF. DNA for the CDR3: TGTGCCAGCAGTTACTTACGGGGAAACGAGCAGTACTTC.

The CDR3 loop reads CASSLSAFEGLYGYTF. CDR3 nucleotides: TGTGCCAGCAGTTTATCGGCGTTTGAGGGGCTCTATGGCTACACCTTC. The chain recombines TRBV27 with TRBJ1-2; weak D call: TRBD1 (5 bases). This CDR3 is built from 16 residues. V lost 0 bases and J lost 4, with 15 bases in between. Germline-derived CDR1 and CDR2 are MNHEY and SMNVEV (reference sequence).

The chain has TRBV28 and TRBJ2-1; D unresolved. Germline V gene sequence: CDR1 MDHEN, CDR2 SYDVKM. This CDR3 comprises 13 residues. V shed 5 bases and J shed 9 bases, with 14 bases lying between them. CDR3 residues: CASSPLAVPEQFF. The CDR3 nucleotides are TGTGCCAGCAGTCCCCTCGCTGTTCCTGAGCAGTTCTTC.

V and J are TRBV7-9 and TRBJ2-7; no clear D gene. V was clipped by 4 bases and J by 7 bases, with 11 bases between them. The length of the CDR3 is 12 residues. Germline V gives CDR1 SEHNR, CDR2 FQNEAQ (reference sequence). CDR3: CASSSRNLEQYF. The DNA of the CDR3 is TGTGCCAGCAGCTCGAGGAACCTGGAGCAGTACTTC.

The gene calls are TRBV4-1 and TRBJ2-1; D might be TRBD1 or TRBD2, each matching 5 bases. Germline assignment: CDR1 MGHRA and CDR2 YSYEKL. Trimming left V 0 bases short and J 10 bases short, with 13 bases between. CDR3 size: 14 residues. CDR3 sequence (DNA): TGCGCCAGCAGCCAAGATAGTTATTGGGGGGAGCAGTTCTTC. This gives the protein CASSQDSYWGEQFF.

CDR3 residues: CASSLNWDRDYEQYF. In nucleotides, the CDR3 is TGTGCCAGCAGTTTAAATTGGGACAGGGACTACGAGCAGTACTTC. This chain uses TRBV27 with TRBJ2-7; 9 nucleotides line up with TRBD1. The CDR3 consists of 15 residues. Germline loops: CDR1 MNHEY, CDR2 SMNVEV (reference sequence). The junction had 5 bases not matched to a gene; V was cut back by 2 bases and J by 3 bases.

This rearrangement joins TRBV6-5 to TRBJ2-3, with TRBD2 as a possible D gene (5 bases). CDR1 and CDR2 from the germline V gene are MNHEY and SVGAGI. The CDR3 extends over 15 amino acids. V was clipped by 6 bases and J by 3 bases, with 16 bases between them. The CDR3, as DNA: TGTGCCAGCAGCCCCGGTGCATCGGGGACAGATACGCAGTATTTT. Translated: CASSPGASGTDTQYF.

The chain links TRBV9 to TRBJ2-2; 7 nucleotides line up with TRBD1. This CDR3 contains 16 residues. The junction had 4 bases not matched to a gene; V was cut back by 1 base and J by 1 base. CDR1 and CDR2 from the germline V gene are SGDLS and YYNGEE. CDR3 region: CASSVPDRMNTGELFF. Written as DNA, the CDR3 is TGTGCCAGCAGCGTACCGGACAGGATGAACACCGGGGAGCTGTTTTTT.

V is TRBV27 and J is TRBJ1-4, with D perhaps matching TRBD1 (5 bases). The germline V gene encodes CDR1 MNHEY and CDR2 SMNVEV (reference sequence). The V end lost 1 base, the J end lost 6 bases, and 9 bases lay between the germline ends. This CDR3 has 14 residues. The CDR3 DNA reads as TGTGCCAGCAGTTTATTTGGGACGGATGAAAAACTGTTTTTT. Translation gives CASSLFGTDEKLFF.

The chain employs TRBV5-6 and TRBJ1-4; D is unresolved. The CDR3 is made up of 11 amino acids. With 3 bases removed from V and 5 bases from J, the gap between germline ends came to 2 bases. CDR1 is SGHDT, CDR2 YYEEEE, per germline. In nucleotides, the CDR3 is TGTGCCAGCAGCTACAATGAAAAACTGTTTTTT. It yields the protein CASSYNEKLFF.

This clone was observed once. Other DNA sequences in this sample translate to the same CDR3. The CDR3: CASSVEAGGPTDTQYF. For the CDR3, the DNA is TGTGCCAGCAGCGTGGAAGCGGGAGGGCCCACAGATACGCAGTATTTT. The chain couples TRBV9 to TRBJ2-3, with 10 bases identical to TRBD2. The CDR3 contains 16 residues. Trimming removed 2 bases from V and 2 bases from J; junction bases left unmatched: 5. The V gene's germline CDR1 is SGDLS and CDR2 YYNGEE.

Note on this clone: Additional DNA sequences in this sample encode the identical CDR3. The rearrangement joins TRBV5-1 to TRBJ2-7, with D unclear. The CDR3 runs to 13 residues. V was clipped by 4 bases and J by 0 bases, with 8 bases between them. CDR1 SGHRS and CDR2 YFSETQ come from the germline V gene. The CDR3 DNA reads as TGCGCCAGCAGCGAGACACCCTCCTACGAGCAGTACTTC. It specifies CASSETPSYEQYF.

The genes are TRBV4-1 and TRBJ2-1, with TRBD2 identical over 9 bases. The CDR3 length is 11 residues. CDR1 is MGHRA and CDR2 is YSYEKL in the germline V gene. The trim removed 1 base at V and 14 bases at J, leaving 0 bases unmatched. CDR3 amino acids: CASSQGTSEFF. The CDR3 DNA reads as TGCGCCAGCAGCCAAGGGACTAGCGAGTTCTTC.

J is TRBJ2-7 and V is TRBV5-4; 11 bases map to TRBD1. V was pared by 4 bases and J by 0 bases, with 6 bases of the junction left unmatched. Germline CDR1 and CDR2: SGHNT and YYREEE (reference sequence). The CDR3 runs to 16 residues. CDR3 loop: CASSPAGTGGSYEQYF. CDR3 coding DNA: TGTGCCAGCAGCCCCGCTGGGACAGGGGGCTCCTACGAGCAGTACTTC.

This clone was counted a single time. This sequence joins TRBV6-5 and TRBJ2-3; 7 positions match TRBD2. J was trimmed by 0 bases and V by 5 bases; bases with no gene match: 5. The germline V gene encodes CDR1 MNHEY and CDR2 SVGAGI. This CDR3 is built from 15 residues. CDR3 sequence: CASSAGTISTDTQYF. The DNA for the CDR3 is TGTGCCAGCAGTGCCGGGACTATAAGCACAGATACGCAGTATTTT.

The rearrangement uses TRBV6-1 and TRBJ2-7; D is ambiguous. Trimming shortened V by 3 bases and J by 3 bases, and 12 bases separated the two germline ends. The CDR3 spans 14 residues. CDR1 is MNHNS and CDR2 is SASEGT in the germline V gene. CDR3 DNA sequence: TGTGCCAGCAGTGATGCTAGTGCCCTCTACGAGCAGTACTTC. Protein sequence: CASSDASALYEQYF.

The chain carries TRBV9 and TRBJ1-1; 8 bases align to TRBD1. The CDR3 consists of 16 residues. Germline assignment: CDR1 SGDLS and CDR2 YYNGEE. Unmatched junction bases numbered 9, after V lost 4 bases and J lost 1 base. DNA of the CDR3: TGTGCCAGCAGCCCAGCAGGGGGCATTGGGAACACTGAAGCTTTCTTT. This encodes CASSPAGGIGNTEAFF.

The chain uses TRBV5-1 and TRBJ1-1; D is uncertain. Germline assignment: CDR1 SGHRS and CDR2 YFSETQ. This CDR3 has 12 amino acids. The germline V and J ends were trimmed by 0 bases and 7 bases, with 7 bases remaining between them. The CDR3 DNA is TGCGCCAGCAGCTTGGTGTCCGATGAAGCTTTCTTT. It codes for CASSLVSDEAFF. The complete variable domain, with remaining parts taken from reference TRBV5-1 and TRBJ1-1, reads KAGVTQTPRYLIKTRGQQVTLSCSPISGHRSVSWYQQTPGQGLQFLFEYFSETQRNKGNFPGRFSGRQFSNSRSEMNVSTLELGDSALYLCASSLVSDEAFFGQGTRLTVV.

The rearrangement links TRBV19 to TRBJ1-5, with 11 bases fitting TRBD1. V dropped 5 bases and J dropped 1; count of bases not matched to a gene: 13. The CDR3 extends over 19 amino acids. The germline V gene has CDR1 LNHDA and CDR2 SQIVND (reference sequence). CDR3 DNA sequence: TGTGCCAGTAGTCCCACTCGGACAGGGGGCAATCCAAGCAATCAGCCCCAGCATTTT. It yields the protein CASSPTRTGGNPSNQPQHF.